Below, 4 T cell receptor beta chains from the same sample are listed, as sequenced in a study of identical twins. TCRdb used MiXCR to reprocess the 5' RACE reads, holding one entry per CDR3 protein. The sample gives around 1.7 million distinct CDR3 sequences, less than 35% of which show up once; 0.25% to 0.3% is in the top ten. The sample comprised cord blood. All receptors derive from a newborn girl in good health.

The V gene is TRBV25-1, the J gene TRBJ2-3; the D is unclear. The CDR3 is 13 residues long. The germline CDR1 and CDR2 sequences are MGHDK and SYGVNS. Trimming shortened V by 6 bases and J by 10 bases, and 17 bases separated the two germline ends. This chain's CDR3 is CASSPFISDAQYF. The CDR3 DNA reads TGTGCCAGCAGCCCTTTTATTTCGGATGCGCAGTATTTT.

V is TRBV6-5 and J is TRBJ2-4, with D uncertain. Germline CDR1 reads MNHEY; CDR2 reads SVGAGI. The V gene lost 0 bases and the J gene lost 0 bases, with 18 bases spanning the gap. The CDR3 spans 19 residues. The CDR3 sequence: CASSYSISAAALAKNIQYF. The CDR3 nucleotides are TGTGCCAGCAGTTACTCGATTTCGGCGGCAGCACTAGCCAAAAACATTCAGTACTTC.

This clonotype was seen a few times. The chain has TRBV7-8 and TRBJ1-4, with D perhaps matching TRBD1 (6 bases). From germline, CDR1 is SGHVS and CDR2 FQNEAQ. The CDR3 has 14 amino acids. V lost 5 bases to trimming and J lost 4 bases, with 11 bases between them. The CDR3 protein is CASSQQGGNEKLFF. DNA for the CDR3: TGTGCCAGCAGCCAACAGGGCGGTAATGAAAAACTGTTTTTT.

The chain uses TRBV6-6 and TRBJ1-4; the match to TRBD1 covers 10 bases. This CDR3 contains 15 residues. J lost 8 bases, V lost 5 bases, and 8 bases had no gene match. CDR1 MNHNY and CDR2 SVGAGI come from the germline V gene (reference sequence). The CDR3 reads CASSTSGTGAEKLFF. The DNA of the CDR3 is TGTGCCAGCAGTACATCCGGGACAGGGGCCGAAAAACTGTTTTTT.